This entry features one T cell receptor (beta chain) sequence. This clone was counted once. Its recognized antigen is unknown. No base-level quality is on record; no much larger clone is a single base apart. The data belong to a study of control samples from healthy donors and cancer patients (dated by TCRdb to about 2020). Library prep was done by the immunoSEQ multiplex PCR assay. Drawn from immuneACCESS, this table holds only the in-frame rearrangements with V and J called that TCRdb kept. Clones are partly lost; checked studies trace under half to an unresolved V gene and leave the rest unexplained. The sample table records about 54,000 clones; almost 96% of these occur just once. The ten most abundant clones make up 1.5% to 2% of the sample. CDR1 and CDR2 are drawn from the germline V gene (reference sequence): SEHNR, FQNEAQ. From cysteine to phenylalanine, the CDR3 is 13 amino acids long. The only DNA kept is the CDR3, 39 bases in frame from the first base. V and J lose 5 bases and 5 bases, and a span of 12 bases separates them.

The chain joins TRBV7-9 to TRBJ1-2, with no D gene named confidently. Sequencing was performed on blood. This sequence originates from a woman younger than 45 in good health. The DNA reads as follows: TGTGCCAGCAGCCCCCCGGACGGATATGGCTACACCTTC. This yields the protein CASSPPDGYGYTF.